This TCR beta chain was identified during a study of shared clonotypes between healthy human individuals. Assay: immunoSEQ multiplex PCR; the TCRdb copy retains only in-frame clones and omits some. The data contain fewer than 2.5 million clones, over 85% of them singletons. The sequenced sample consisted of naive CD4+ T cells from PBMCs. Subset given: CD45RA+ positively selected. The clonotype comes from a man aged 18 to 30 in good health. Some clones in this sample may be carry-over from other donors' samples.

CDR3 sequence: CASSPGQGANGYTF. The CDR3 DNA reads TGTGCCAGCAGCCCCGGACAGGGGGCGAATGGCTACACCTTC. V gene TRBV6-6 combines with J gene TRBJ1-2, with 11 bases lining up with TRBD1. The CDR3 sequence is 14 residues long. Trimming cost V 6 bases and J 6 bases; bases outside gene matches: 6. From germline, CDR1 is MNHNY and CDR2 SVGAGI (reference sequence).